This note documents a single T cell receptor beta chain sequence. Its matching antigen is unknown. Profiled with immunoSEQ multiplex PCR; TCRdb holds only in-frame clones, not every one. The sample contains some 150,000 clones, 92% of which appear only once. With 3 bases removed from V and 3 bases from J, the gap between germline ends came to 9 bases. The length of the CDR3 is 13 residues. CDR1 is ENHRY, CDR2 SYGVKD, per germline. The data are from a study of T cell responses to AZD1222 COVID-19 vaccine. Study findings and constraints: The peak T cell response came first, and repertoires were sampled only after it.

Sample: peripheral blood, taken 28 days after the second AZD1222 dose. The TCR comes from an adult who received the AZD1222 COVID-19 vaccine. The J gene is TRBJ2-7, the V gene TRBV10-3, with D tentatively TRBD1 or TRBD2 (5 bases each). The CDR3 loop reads CAISEGTSYEQYF. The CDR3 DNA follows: TGTGCCATCAGTGAAGGGACCAGCTACGAGCAGTACTTC.